This TCR beta chain stems from a study of beta chain features in type 1 diabetes. The sequenced template was cDNA made from the entire isolated RNA. The data were produced by immunoSEQ multiplex PCR, yet TCRdb's version contains in-frame clones alone and is incomplete. The data hold about 900,000 clones, with about 17% observed a single time. Over 95% purity was reached by all sorted populations. Study-level findings and limits: Whether TCRB rearrangement is influenced by HLA type was left unresolved in this analysis. Across patients, naive, central memory and Treg TCRB repertoires exhibited apparently greater similarity than was observed across healthy donors.

CDR3 length: 16 amino acids. V lost 4 bases to trimming and J lost 4 bases; unmatched junction nucleotides: 5. CDR1 is SGHDN, CDR2 FVKESK, per germline. Details on this clone: Its antigen remains unidentified.

The chain carries TRBV14 and TRBJ2-1, with 12 bases lining up with TRBD2. The sample taken for sequencing was naive CD4+ T cells from blood. The TCR originated in a woman aged 18-35 years in good health. The CDR3 DNA is TGTGCCAGCAGCCCAGGACTAGCGGGAAGTTACAATGAGCAGTTCTTC. Protein sequence: CASSPGLAGSYNEQFF.